This is a list of T cell receptor beta chains from one sample in a study of brain T cells in children with intractable seizures. Sequencing was performed with immunoSEQ multiplex PCR; in TCRdb, only in-frame clones are kept and a portion is missing. This sample has about 80,000 clones, with approximately 90% found just once. The material sequenced was peripheral blood, taken at surgery. All receptors derive from a girl aged 2 to 10 with Rasmussen encephalitis and intractable seizures. CDR3s include the opening cysteine and the closing phenylalanine or tryptophan. A D gene is named only where the DNA matches it firmly. Size tells how often a clone was seen (once, few, many) or the class of an expanded clone, and some rows leave it out.

>TRBV27|.|TRBJ1-6|TRBD1
CASSLRGRGTYNSPLHF
TGTGCCAGCAGTTTAAGGGGGCGTGGTACCTATAATTCACCCCTCCACTTT
>TRBV2|.|TRBJ1-6|TRBD1
CASRETGVDNSPLHF
TGTGCCAGCAGAGAGACAGGGGTTGATAATTCACCCCTCCACTTT
>TRBV28|.|TRBJ1-2|TRBD1
CASTSTGTYGYTF
TGTGCCAGCACCTCGACAGGGACCTATGGCTACACCTTC
>TRBV5-1|.|TRBJ2-7|.
CASIWAAQTLRQYF
TGCGCCAGCATCTGGGCAGCCCAAACTTTGCGGCAGTACTTC
>TRBV6-5|.|TRBJ1-5|.
CASSLGTNQPQHF
TGTGCCAGCAGTTTGGGCACTAATCAGCCCCAGCATTTT
>TRBV6-5|.|TRBJ2-1|.
CASSRLDEQFF
TGTGCCAGCAGCCGATTGGATGAGCAGTTCTTC
>TRBV10-3|.|TRBJ2-1|.
CAISAQGGEQFF
TGTGCCATCAGTGCACAGGGCGGTGAGCAGTTCTTC
>TRBV5-1|once|TRBJ2-3|TRBD2
CASSLKAGGTDTQYF
TGCGCCAGCAGCTTGAAGGCGGGAGGCACAGATACGCAGTATTTT
>TRBV18|.|TRBJ2-2|.
CASSPLSGSDTGELFF
TGTGCCAGCTCACCACTCTCCGGGAGTGACACCGGGGAGCTGTTTTTT
>TRBV19|.|TRBJ2-1|.
CASTNPPGSSYNEQFF
TGTGCCAGTACTAACCCTCCAGGGAGCTCCTACAATGAGCAGTTCTTC
>TRBV5-4|.|TRBJ1-2|.
CASSSPGSNIYGYTF
TGTGCCAGCAGCTCTCCCGGGTCGAACATCTATGGCTACACCTTC
>TRBV4-2|.|TRBJ1-6|.
CASSQEEQGSNSPLHF
TGTGCCAGCAGCCAAGAGGAGCAGGGGTCGAATTCACCCCTCCACTTT
>TRBV29-1|.|TRBJ2-1|TRBD2
CSVEDRIIAGVYNEQFF
TGCAGCGTTGAAGATAGGATCATAGCGGGCGTATACAATGAGCAGTTCTTC
>TRBV30|.|TRBJ1-2|.
CAWSPEFIGYTF
TGTGCCTGGAGTCCAGAGTTTATCGGCTACACCTTC
>TRBV14|.|TRBJ2-3|.
CASSQFAASTDTQYF
TGTGCCAGCAGCCAGTTTGCGGCTAGCACAGATACGCAGTATTTT
>TRBV7-6|.|TRBJ2-1|TRBD2
CASSLGSRGTSGYNEQFF
TGTGCCAGCAGCTTAGGATCACGCGGGACTAGCGGGTACAATGAGCAGTTCTTC
>TRBV7-6|.|TRBJ2-1|.
CASRQGGSSYNEQFF
TGTGCCAGCAGGCAGGGGGGGAGCTCCTACAATGAGCAGTTCTTC
>TRBV5-1|once|TRBJ1-1|.
CASSLGEGNTEAFF
TGCGCCAGCAGCTTGGGCGAGGGGAACACTGAAGCTTTCTTT
>TRBV2|.|TRBJ2-5|TRBD2
CASSESAGGETQYF
TGTGCCAGCAGTGAATCAGCGGGAGGAGAGACCCAGTACTTC
>TRBV5-1|.|TRBJ2-3|.
CASSPRAGQRTDTQYF
TGCGCCAGCAGCCCCCGGGCAGGCCAGAGGACAGATACGCAGTATTTT
>TRBV5-8|.|TRBJ1-3|TRBD1
CASSLRRGQNTIYF
TGTGCCAGCAGCTTGCGCAGGGGGCAAAACACCATATATTTT
>TRBV7-9|.|TRBJ2-5|TRBD2
CASSPKGTSGSRETQYF
TGTGCCAGCAGCCCGAAGGGCACTAGCGGGAGTCGGGAGACCCAGTACTTC
>TRBV18|.|TRBJ1-1|TRBD1
CASSPGQANTEAFF
TGTGCCAGCTCACCGGGACAGGCGAACACTGAAGCTTTCTTT
>TRBV3-1/TRBV3-2|.|TRBJ1-2|TRBD1
CASSETGVGYTF
TGTGCCAGCAGCGAAACAGGGGTTGGCTACACCTTC
>TRBV27|.|TRBJ2-5|TRBD2
CASSSPGLAVGTQYF
TGTGCCAGCAGTAGCCCGGGACTAGCGGTGGGGACCCAGTACTTC
>TRBV30|.|TRBJ1-1|TRBD1
CAWLRQGAAFF
TGTGCCTGGTTAAGACAGGGGGCGGCTTTCTTT
>TRBV11-3|.|TRBJ2-2|.
CASGTGKGANTGELFF
TGTGCCAGCGGAACCGGAAAGGGGGCGAACACCGGGGAGCTGTTTTTT
>TRBV7-9|.|TRBJ2-3|TRBD1
CASSADRGVRPDTQYF
TGTGCCAGCAGCGCGGACAGGGGGGTCCGCCCAGATACGCAGTATTTT
>TRBV30|.|TRBJ1-6|TRBD1
CAWSAAGGSYNSPLHF
TGTGCCTGGAGTGCAGCAGGGGGTTCCTATAATTCACCCCTCCACTTT
>TRBV9|.|TRBJ1-5|.
CASSPEGGRNQPQHF
TGTGCCAGCAGTCCCGAGGGGGGTCGCAATCAGCCCCAGCATTTT
>TRBV5-1|once|TRBJ2-1|TRBD2
CASNPAGGGFGNEQFF
TGCGCCAGCAACCCAGCGGGAGGGGGATTTGGAAATGAGCAGTTCTTC
>TRBV5-1|.|TRBJ2-7|.
CASSQKGGGWTYEQYF
TGCGCCAGCAGCCAGAAAGGAGGCGGCTGGACCTACGAGCAGTACTTC
>TRBV2|.|TRBJ1-4|TRBD1
CASRQGAGNEKLFF
TGTGCCAGCCGACAGGGGGCTGGTAATGAAAAACTGTTTTTT
>TRBV20-1|.|TRBJ2-1|TRBD1
CSASAGGIYNEQFF
TGCAGTGCTAGTGCAGGGGGCATTTACAATGAGCAGTTCTTC
>TRBV27|.|TRBJ2-1|.
CASSLSTGAPYNEQFF
TGTGCCAGCAGTTTATCGACGGGAGCCCCGTACAATGAGCAGTTCTTC
>TRBV5-1|.|TRBJ2-7|.
CASSLGTDSYEQYF
TGCGCCAGCAGCTTGGGGACAGACTCCTACGAGCAGTACTTC
>TRBV11-2|few|TRBJ2-1|.
CASSLEQFF
TGTGCCAGCAGCTTGGAGCAGTTCTTC
>TRBV6-5|.|TRBJ2-7|.
CASKDYEQYF
TGTGCCAGCAAAGACTACGAGCAGTACTTC
>TRBV20-1|.|TRBJ2-3|.
CRVARADTQYF
TGCAGGGTCGCGCGGGCAGATACGCAGTATTTT
>TRBV7-9|.|TRBJ2-5|.
CASRRGGRRLAVQETQYF
TGTGCCAGCCGAAGGGGAGGACGACGACTGGCAGTCCAAGAGACCCAGTACTTC
>TRBV27|.|TRBJ1-1|.
CASSFLKGSGNTEAFF
TGTGCCAGCAGTTTTTTGAAGGGATCGGGGAACACTGAAGCTTTCTTT
>TRBV2|.|TRBJ1-2|.
CASSESGRLAGYTF
TGTGCCAGCAGTGAAAGTGGTCGGCTCGCGGGCTACACCTTC
>TRBV3-1/TRBV3-2|.|TRBJ1-4|.
CASSLIHSEKLFF
TGTGCCAGCAGCCTAATCCACAGCGAAAAACTGTTTTTT
>TRBV6-5|.|TRBJ1-1|.
CASRTQGQNTEAFF
TGTGCCAGCAGGACACAGGGCCAGAACACTGAAGCTTTCTTT
>TRBV28|.|TRBJ1-1|.
CASTDGPPGREAFF
TGTGCCAGCACGGACGGGCCACCTGGCCGAGAAGCTTTCTTT
>TRBV24-1|.|TRBJ1-2|.
CATSDFQHYGYTF
TGTGCCACCAGTGATTTCCAGCACTATGGCTACACCTTC
>TRBV7-7|.|TRBJ2-3|.
CASSLAGGTDTQYF
TGTGCCAGCAGCTTAGCGGGGGGCACAGATACGCAGTATTTT
>TRBV6-5|.|TRBJ1-2|.
CASSYNGGRKGNGYTF
TGTGCCAGCAGTTACAATGGGGGGCGCAAGGGTAATGGCTACACCTTC
>TRBV11-3|.|TRBJ2-6|.
CASSLRTIWANVLTF
TGTGCCAGCAGCTTAAGAACTATCTGGGCCAACGTCCTGACTTTC
>TRBV6-4|once|TRBJ2-3|.
CASSDPGASTDTQYF
TGTGCCAGCAGTGACCCCGGGGCTAGCACAGATACGCAGTATTTT
>TRBV5-4|.|TRBJ2-3|.
CASSNRDQDTQYF
TGTGCCAGCAGCAACCGGGACCAAGATACGCAGTATTTT
>TRBV19|.|TRBJ2-1|.
CASSNANNHEQFF
TGTGCCAGTAGTAACGCTAATAACCATGAGCAGTTCTTC
>TRBV7-3|.|TRBJ2-7|.
CASSLVPADYEQYF
TGTGCCAGCAGCTTGGTCCCAGCGGACTACGAGCAGTACTTC
>TRBV9|once|TRBJ2-5|.
CASSVDRVETQYF
TGTGCCAGCAGCGTAGACAGGGTAGAGACCCAGTACTTC